Listed below are T cell receptor beta chains from one sample, sequenced in a study of beta chain features in type 1 diabetes. TCRdb's table, derived via immunoSEQ multiplex PCR, lists solely in-frame clones and lacks some. The profile shows under 800,000 clones, roughly 16% of them singletons. Sequenced sample: naive CD4+ T cells from blood. Receptors originate from a man aged 18-30 years in good health. Both conserved end residues are part of each CDR3. D genes are given only for firm matches. Some rows mark clone size as missing; the rest say once, few, many or name a class of expanded clone.

TRBJ2-5	few	TRBV6-1	-	CASRRAQETQYF	TGTGCCAGCAGAAGGGCTCAAGAGACCCAGTACTTC
TRBJ1-3	-	TRBV7-9	TRBD1	CASTNEGALGNTIYF	TGTGCCAGCACCAATGAGGGGGCTCTTGGAAACACCATATATTTT
TRBJ1-2	-	TRBV18	-	CASSPGGRIYGYTF	TGTGCCAGCTCACCAGGGGGCAGAATATATGGCTACACCTTC
TRBJ2-7	few	TRBV27	-	CASRFNRKTYEQYF	TGTGCCAGCAGATTTAACAGGAAAACCTACGAGCAGTACTTC
TRBJ2-7	few	TRBV4-1	-	CASSRRGAFGYEQYF	TGCGCCAGCAGCCGTCGGGGGGCTTTTGGCTACGAGCAGTACTTC
TRBJ1-3	-	TRBV7-2	TRBD1	CASSLDPGGRNTIYF	TGTGCCAGCAGCTTGGACCCAGGGGGCAGAAACACCATATATTTT
TRBJ1-1	few	TRBV29-1	-	CSVVKGTPNTEAFF	TGCAGCGTTGTCAAGGGGACACCCAACACTGAAGCTTTCTTT
TRBJ2-7	-	TRBV28	TRBD1	CASSVTGTGTYEQYF	TGTGCCAGCAGTGTTACCGGGACAGGGACCTACGAGCAGTACTTC
TRBJ2-7	-	TRBV18	-	CASSPGGSYEQYF	TGTGCCAGCTCACCAGGGGGCTCCTACGAGCAGTACTTC
TRBJ1-1	-	TRBV18	-	CASSPGPAGIGTEAFF	TGTGCCAGCTCACCAGGACCCGCAGGGATTGGAACTGAAGCTTTCTTT
TRBJ2-7	-	TRBV11-1	TRBD1	CASSLGGTGAYEQYF	TGTGCCAGCAGCTTAGGCGGGACAGGGGCCTACGAGCAGTACTTC
TRBJ2-1	few	TRBV7-9	-	CASSLETGVTYNEQFF	TGTGCCAGCAGCTTAGAGACGGGAGTAACCTACAATGAGCAGTTCTTC
TRBJ1-2	-	TRBV14	-	CASSRLTGFNYGYTF	TGTGCCAGCAGCCGATTGACAGGATTTAACTATGGCTACACCTTC
TRBJ2-6	-	TRBV28	-	CASSLFQGTGANVLTF	TGTGCCAGCAGTTTATTCCAGGGTACCGGGGCCAACGTCCTGACTTTC
TRBJ1-6	-	TRBV7-9	-	CASSLGGTHTNNSPLHF	TGTGCCAGCAGCTTAGGGGGGACACATACTAATAATTCACCCCTCCACTTT
TRBJ1-2	-	TRBV7-3	-	CASSLNRAEYGYTF	TGTGCCAGCAGCTTAAACAGGGCCGAATATGGCTACACCTTC
TRBJ1-2	-	TRBV5-1	-	CASSSEFYGYTF	TGCGCCAGCAGCTCCGAGTTTTATGGCTACACCTTC
TRBJ2-2	-	TRBV30	-	CAWSAIVRTGELFF	TGTGCCTGGAGTGCGATAGTGAGGACCGGGGAGCTGTTTTTT
TRBJ2-7	few	TRBV14	TRBD2	CASSQGSPGASSGRSHEQYF	TGTGCCAGCAGCCAAGGGTCCCCGGGGGCAAGCAGCGGGAGATCCCACGAGCAGTACTTC
TRBJ2-1	-	TRBV9	-	CASSGTEYNEQFF	TGTGCCAGCAGCGGGACAGAATACAATGAGCAGTTCTTC
TRBJ1-2	-	TRBV6-1	TRBD1	CASSETGLAGYGYTF	TGTGCCAGCAGTGAGACAGGGCTAGCAGGGTATGGCTACACCTTC
TRBJ2-7	-	TRBV28	-	CASSLLAYEQYF	TGTGCCAGCAGTTTACTGGCTTACGAGCAGTACTTC
TRBJ1-5	-	TRBV7-6	TRBD1	CASSLRDRDQPQHF	TGTGCCAGCAGCTTACGGGACAGGGATCAGCCCCAGCATTTT
TRBJ2-2	-	TRBV19	TRBD1	CASKTGANTGELFF	TGTGCCAGTAAAACAGGGGCGAACACCGGGGAGCTGTTTTTT
TRBJ2-4	few	TRBV29-1	-	CSVEVGLDSRRYIQYF	TGCAGCGTTGAAGTGGGGTTGGACAGCCGGAGGTACATTCAGTACTTC
TRBJ2-5	few	TRBV5-4	TRBD2	CASSTVGTSGSQETQYF	TGTGCCAGCAGTACCGTCGGGACTAGCGGGAGCCAAGAGACCCAGTACTTC
TRBJ1-1	once	TRBV6-6	-	CASSYPLGGGRAEAFF	TGTGCCAGCAGTTACCCCCTTGGGGGGGGTAGGGCTGAAGCTTTCTTT
TRBJ1-2	-	TRBV28	TRBD1	CASTTGAYGYTF	TGTGCCAGCACCACAGGGGCCTATGGCTACACCTTC
TRBJ2-1	-	TRBV27	-	CASSQMGRPGSGEQFF	TGTGCCAGCAGTCAAATGGGAAGGCCGGGATCCGGTGAGCAGTTCTTC
TRBJ2-5	-	TRBV19	-	CASSPLSGDRKYQETQYF	TGTGCCAGTAGTCCCCTGTCGGGAGACAGAAAGTACCAAGAGACCCAGTACTTC
TRBJ1-1	-	TRBV28	-	CASSLRTEAFF	TGTGCCAGCAGTTTGCGTACGGAAGCTTTCTTT
TRBJ2-3	many	TRBV21-1	-	CASSKGGFSTDTQYF	TGTGCCAGCAGCAAAGGAGGCTTCAGCACAGATACGCAGTATTTT
TRBJ1-1	-	TRBV7-3	-	CASSGQNTEAFF	TGTGCCAGCAGCGGGCAGAACACTGAAGCTTTCTTT
TRBJ2-7	-	TRBV7-7	TRBD1	CASGTGALYEQYF	TGTGCTAGCGGGACAGGGGCGCTATACGAGCAGTACTTC
TRBJ1-5	-	TRBV30	-	CAGSGGIKDSNQPQHF	TGTGCCGGATCCGGGGGGATTAAAGATAGCAATCAGCCCCAGCATTTT
TRBJ2-1	-	TRBV7-2	TRBD2	CASSSGTSGTHEQFF	TGTGCCAGCAGCTCAGGGACTAGCGGGACCCATGAGCAGTTCTTC
TRBJ2-3	-	TRBV5-6	-	CASSPRGSGTDTQYF	TGTGCCAGCAGCCCCAGAGGAAGTGGCACAGATACGCAGTATTTT
TRBJ2-7	-	TRBV5-1	-	CASSLVGPSYEQYF	TGCGCCAGCAGCTTGGTGGGGCCCTCCTACGAGCAGTACTTC
TRBJ1-3	-	TRBV9	-	CASSALGSGNTIYF	TGTGCCAGCAGCGCCTTGGGCTCTGGAAACACCATATATTTT
TRBJ1-1	few	TRBV5-1	-	CASSLAGQKNTEAFF	TGCGCCAGCAGCTTGGCTGGACAGAAGAACACTGAAGCTTTCTTT
TRBJ2-3	-	TRBV2	-	CASSVFLTDTQYF	TGTGCCAGCAGTGTCTTCCTGACAGATACGCAGTATTTT
TRBJ2-6	few	TRBV7-3	-	CASSLNSGANVLTF	TGTGCCAGCAGCTTAAATTCCGGGGCCAACGTCCTGACTTTC
TRBJ2-7	-	TRBV5-1	-	CASSKSADPYEQYF	TGCGCCAGCAGCAAGTCAGCTGATCCCTACGAGCAGTACTTC
TRBJ2-3	-	TRBV27	TRBD1	CASKLRPQGLMGRRKDAQYF	TGTGCCAGCAAGTTACGCCCACAGGGGCTCATGGGTCGTCGTAAAGATGCGCAGTATTTT
TRBJ1-1	-	TRBV2	-	CASSVEQLNTEAFF	TGTGCCAGCAGTGTCGAACAGCTGAACACTGAAGCTTTCTTT
TRBJ1-2	few	TRBV7-9	TRBD1	CASSLLRDRDDYGYTF	TGTGCCAGCAGCCTGCTCCGGGACAGGGACGACTATGGCTACACCTTC
TRBJ2-1	few	TRBV11-2	TRBD1	CASSSGDRRGNEQFF	TGTGCCAGCAGCTCCGGGGACAGGCGAGGCAATGAGCAGTTCTTC
TRBJ2-7	few	TRBV7-2	-	CASTPPSAYYEQYF	TGTGCCAGCACCCCCCCGTCCGCTTACTACGAGCAGTACTTC
TRBJ2-1	many	TRBV11-2	TRBD2	CASRPLAGDPRFF	TGTGCCAGCAGACCTCTGGCGGGGGATCCGCGGTTCTTC
TRBJ2-7	few	TRBV6-5	TRBD1	CASSDRDRGPYEQYF	TGTGCCAGCAGCGACCGGGACAGGGGTCCCTACGAGCAGTACTTC
TRBJ2-1	-	TRBV7-3	-	CASSLRAAATPAYNEQFF	TGTGCCAGCAGCTTACGGGCCGCAGCCACCCCGGCTTACAATGAGCAGTTCTTC
TRBJ1-3	few	TRBV18	-	CASSPPSDTRGNTIYF	TGTGCCAGCTCACCACCATCAGACACTCGCGGAAACACCATATATTTT
TRBJ1-1	-	TRBV4-1	TRBD1	CASSQPGTGNTEAFF	TGCGCCAGCAGCCAACCCGGGACAGGGAACACTGAAGCTTTCTTT
TRBJ2-3	few	TRBV29-1	TRBD2	CSVGAGVGTGDTQYF	TGCAGCGTTGGAGCGGGAGTAGGGACGGGGGATACGCAGTATTTT
TRBJ1-2	-	TRBV18	TRBD1	CASSSSGTESYGYTF	TGTGCCAGCTCCTCGTCCGGGACAGAGAGCTATGGCTACACCTTC
TRBJ2-5	-	TRBV7-2	-	CASSPGILETQYF	TGTGCCAGCAGCCCGGGCATTTTAGAGACCCAGTACTTC